These 27 T cell receptor beta chains were sequenced from one sample in a study of T cell repertoires in cytomegalovirus infection. TCRdb re-called the reads with MiXCR, one entry per CDR3 protein. The top ten clones hold 13% of a sample with approximately 990,000 distinct CDR3 sequences, 30% to 40% of them seen once. These receptors have no identified antigens. Sample: cultured CD8+ T cells from PBMCs, taken from culture after CMV antigen stimulation. All receptors derive from a human donor in good health (CMV status not recorded). Some clones in this sample may be carry-over from other donors' samples.

This clonotype was seen more than once but under ten times. This chain uses TRBV4-1 with TRBJ2-1; a possible D gene is TRBD2 (5 bases). V lost 1 base to trimming and J lost 6 bases, with 19 bases between them. The CDR3 has 17 residues. Germline loops: CDR1 MGHRA, CDR2 YSYEKL. The CDR3 sequence is CASSQVLVRVWGNEQFF. CDR3 sequence (DNA): TGCGCCAGCAGCCAAGTACTGGTGAGGGTATGGGGCAATGAGCAGTTCTTC.

This clonotype was counted many times. The rearrangement links TRBV4-1 to TRBJ1-4, with unresolved D. V lost 1 base and J lost 0, with 3 bases in between. CDR3 length: 14 residues. The germline V gene encodes CDR1 MGHRA and CDR2 YSYEKL. The chain's CDR3 is CASSQAATNEKLFF. The CDR3, as DNA: TGCGCCAGCAGCCAAGCTGCAACTAATGAAAAACTGTTTTTT.

This chain connects TRBV27 to TRBJ1-1; 9 positions match TRBD1. Germline V gene sequence: CDR1 MNHEY, CDR2 SMNVEV (reference sequence). The trim removed 4 bases at V and 3 bases at J, leaving 3 bases unmatched. The CDR3 consists of 14 residues. The CDR3 loop reads CASSYRTGDTEAFF. For the CDR3, the DNA is TGTGCCAGCAGTTACAGGACAGGGGACACTGAAGCTTTCTTT.

The chain uses TRBV3-1 and TRBJ2-3, with 7 bases that match TRBD2. With 3 bases clipped from V and 6 bases from J, the junction kept 6 bases outside the gene matches. The CDR3 consists of 14 residues. The germline CDR1 and CDR2 sequences are LGHDT and YNNKEL (reference sequence). The CDR3 nucleotides are TGTGCCAGCAGCCATTCCGGACTAGAGGATACGCAGTATTTT. It codes for CASSHSGLEDTQYF.

CDR3 sequence (DNA): TGTGCCAGCAGCCAAGGCTGGGTCGATACGCAGTATTTT. Its protein is CASSQGWVDTQYF. This chain links TRBV14 with TRBJ2-3, with D hard to call. Trimming pared 1 base from V and 6 bases from J, leaving 8 bases between. This CDR3 is 13 amino acids long. Per the germline V gene, CDR1 is SGHDN and CDR2 is FVKESK.

V is TRBV6-6 and J is TRBJ2-5, with D unclear. This CDR3 is 14 amino acids long. V lost 0 bases and J 1 base, leaving 6 bases between the germline ends. Germline V gene lookup returns CDR1 MNHNY and CDR2 SVGAGI (reference sequence). The CDR3 spells CASSYSQSQETQYF. The CDR3 DNA follows: TGTGCCAGCAGTTACTCCCAGTCCCAAGAGACCCAGTACTTC.

The chain couples TRBV28 to TRBJ1-1; TRBD1 is a possible D gene (5 bases). This CDR3 has 13 residues. CDR1 is MDHEN, CDR2 SYDVKM, per germline. V was trimmed by 4 bases and J by 3 bases, leaving 9 bases between them. The CDR3 reads CASSYRRDTEAFF. The CDR3 DNA reads TGTGCCAGCAGTTACCGCAGGGACACTGAAGCTTTCTTT. The full variable domain, in which reference TRBV28 and TRBJ1-1 provide the parts outside the CDR3, is DVKVTQSSRYLVKRTGEKVFLECVQDMDHENMFWYRQDPGLGLRLIYFSYDVKMKEKGDIPEGYSVSREKKERFSLILESASTNQTSMYLCASSYRRDTEAFFGQGTRLTVV.

This clonotype appeared a few times. The chain carries TRBV27 and TRBJ1-1; D is unclear. Deletions cut 3 bases from V and 3 bases from J, with 11 bases between. Germline V gene lookup returns CDR1 MNHEY and CDR2 SMNVEV (reference sequence). This CDR3 is 14 amino acids long. CDR3 in DNA: TGTGCCAGCAGTTTGGCCGGGTCCCACACTGAAGCTTTCTTT. Protein sequence: CASSLAGSHTEAFF.

There are many counts of this clonotype. The V call is TRBV12-3 or TRBV12-4, the J call TRBJ1-6, with 7 bases lining up with TRBD1. The CDR3 consists of 15 residues. Trimming took 6 bases from V and 9 from J; bases not matched to a gene: 11. CDR3 region: CASSTTRDSASPLHF. The CDR3 bases are TGTGCCAGCAGCACCACACGGGACAGCGCTTCACCCCTCCACTTT.

This clonotype was picked up many times. The chain has TRBV7-9 and TRBJ2-1, with 11 bases lining up with TRBD2. The CDR3 loop spans 17 amino acids. V dropped 3 bases and J dropped 3; count of bases not matched to a gene: 7. Germline V gene data show CDR1 as SEHNR and CDR2 as FQNEAQ (reference sequence). The chain's CDR3 is CASSFGLAGGSYNEQFF. For the CDR3, the DNA is TGTGCCAGCAGCTTCGGTCTAGCGGGGGGAAGCTACAATGAGCAGTTCTTC.

This clonotype has just a few counts. The CDR3 region is CASSFDASPYEQYF. CDR3 in DNA: TGTGCCAGCAGTTTCGACGCCTCACCCTACGAGCAGTACTTC. The chain links TRBV27 to TRBJ2-7; D uncertain. Germline loops: CDR1 MNHEY, CDR2 SMNVEV (reference sequence). The CDR3 sequence is 14 residues long. V lost 3 bases to trimming and J lost 2 bases, with 11 bases between them.

This chain uses TRBV7-4 with TRBJ1-5; D gene unclear. Germline V lookup: CDR1 SGHVT, CDR2 SQSDAQ. V lost 5 bases to trimming and J lost 2 bases, with 10 bases between them. The CDR3 extends over 14 amino acids. CDR3 sequence: CASSPRDGNQPQHF. For the CDR3, the DNA is TGTGCCAGCAGCCCCCGGGATGGCAATCAGCCCCAGCATTTT.

This clonotype has only a few counts. As DNA, the CDR3 is TGTGCCAGCAGTCTCCCGGACGGGAACTATGGCTACACCTTC. This encodes CASSLPDGNYGYTF. The V and J genes are TRBV7-2 and TRBJ1-2; D ambiguous. The CDR3 loop spans 14 amino acids. Germline CDR1 reads SGHTA; CDR2 reads FQGNSA. With 6 bases removed from V and 2 bases from J, the gap between germline ends came to 13 bases.

The chain has TRBV6-5 and TRBJ1-1; a weak D match, TRBD1 (6 bases). Trimming removed 2 bases from V and 0 bases from J, with 16 bases in between. CDR3 length equals 17 residues. CDR1 is MNHEY and CDR2 is SVGAGI in the germline V gene. CDR3 DNA sequence: TGTGCCAGCAGTTACGGCCGTCTGGACAGTATGAACACTGAAGCTTTCTTT. This sequence encodes CASSYGRLDSMNTEAFF.

The J gene is TRBJ1-5, the V gene TRBV27; weak D call: TRBD1 (5 bases). This CDR3 is built from 16 residues. The V gene lost 6 bases and the J gene lost 0 bases, with 15 bases spanning the gap. The V gene's germline CDR1 is MNHEY and CDR2 SMNVEV (reference sequence). The CDR3: CASSPWGPLSNQPQHF. The DNA of the CDR3 is TGTGCCAGCAGCCCCTGGGGACCACTTAGCAATCAGCCCCAGCATTTT.

CDR3 protein: CASSTRLAGEGASTDTQYF. CDR3 DNA: TGTGCCAGCAGTACACGACTAGCGGGGGAAGGGGCTAGCACAGATACGCAGTATTTT. This rearrangement joins TRBV27 to TRBJ2-3; TRBD2 matches 12 bases. CDR3 length equals 19 residues. The V segment lost 5 bases and the J segment 0 bases; nucleotides outside the gene matches: 12. In germline, CDR1 is MNHEY, CDR2 SMNVEV (reference sequence).

This clonotype was picked up a small number of times. This chain connects TRBV27 to TRBJ1-6; TRBD1 aligns across 8 bases. Germline V gives CDR1 MNHEY, CDR2 SMNVEV (reference sequence). CDR3 size: 15 residues. Trimming removed 5 bases from V and 8 bases from J; junction bases left unmatched: 8. The CDR3 DNA reads TGTGCCAGCAGTCAAGACAGGGGATGGCATTCACCCCTCCACTTT. Protein product: CASSQDRGWHSPLHF.

V and J are TRBV2 and TRBJ1-1, with TRBD1 matching 7 bases. This CDR3 contains 12 residues. V was pared by 10 bases and J by 4 bases, with 6 bases of the junction left unmatched. Per germline, CDR1 SNHLY and CDR2 FYNNEI. As DNA, the CDR3 is TGTGCCATATTGGGGACAGCCACTGAAGCTTTCTTT. Residues: CAILGTATEAFF. Looking up the rest from reference TRBV2 and TRBJ1-1 gives the full variable domain: EPEVTQTPSHQVTQMGQEVILRCVPISNHLYFYWYRQILGQKVEFLVSFYNNEISEKSEIFDDQFSVERPDGSNFTLKIRSTKLEDSAMYFCAILGTATEAFFGQGTRLTVV.

The CDR3 is CASSPRDTHTGELFF. The CDR3 nucleotides are TGTGCCAGCAGCCCTCGGGACACACACACCGGGGAGCTGTTTTTT. The chain has TRBV7-6 and TRBJ2-2; possible D gene TRBD1, 6 bases. Trimming stripped 5 bases from V and 3 bases from J, with 13 bases between. CDR3 size: 15 residues. Germline V gene lookup returns CDR1 SGHVS and CDR2 FNYEAQ. The complete variable domain, with remaining parts taken from reference TRBV7-6 and TRBJ2-2, reads GAGVSQSPRYKVTKRGQDVALRCDPISGHVSLYWYRQALGQGPEFLTYFNYEAQQDKSGLPNDRFSAERPEGSISTLTIQRTEQRDSAMYRCASSPRDTHTGELFFGEGSRLTVL.

The rearrangement uses TRBV27 and TRBJ1-1, with a possible D match to TRBD1 (5 bases). V was pared by 5 bases and J by 1 base, with 20 bases between. The germline V gene encodes CDR1 MNHEY and CDR2 SMNVEV (reference sequence). The CDR3 totals 17 residues. Written as DNA, the CDR3 is TGTGCCAGCAGTGTCTCGGAACCTCTGAGGGGGAACACTGAAGCTTTCTTT. It encodes CASSVSEPLRGNTEAFF.

This rearrangement joins TRBV6-6 to TRBJ2-3; D perhaps matches TRBD2 (6 bases). CDR1 is MNHNY and CDR2 is SVGAGI in the germline V gene (reference sequence). The CDR3 is 17 residues long. V lost 2 bases and J 1 base, leaving 16 bases between the germline ends. CDR3 residues: CASSYDPGGAGTDTQYF. DNA of the CDR3: TGTGCCAGCAGTTACGACCCCGGCGGGGCCGGCACAGATACGCAGTATTTT.

The chain joins TRBV10-3 to TRBJ1-5; maybe TRBD1 (5 bases). The CDR3 consists of 14 residues. Trimming stripped 0 bases from V and 7 bases from J, with 10 bases between. The germline V gene encodes CDR1 ENHRY and CDR2 SYGVKD. CDR3 bases: TGTGCCATCAGTGAGTCTACGGGGCTGCAGCCCCAGCATTTT. Its protein product is CAISESTGLQPQHF.

This clonotype was recorded many times. The chain carries TRBV12-5 and TRBJ2-1; D is unresolved. CDR1 is LGHNT and CDR2 is FRNRAP in the germline V gene. This CDR3 has 15 residues. V was shortened by 0 bases and J by 1 base, with 7 bases between the two germline ends. CDR3 loop: CASGLVGRSYNEQFF. For the CDR3, the DNA is TGTGCTAGTGGTTTGGTAGGACGATCCTACAATGAGCAGTTCTTC. The full variable domain, rest sourced from reference TRBV12-5 and TRBJ2-1, is DARVTQTPRHKVTEMGQEVTMRCQPILGHNTVFWYRQTMMQGLELLAYFRNRAPLDDSGMPKDRFSAEMPDATLATLKIQPSEPRDSAVYFCASGLVGRSYNEQFFGPGTRLTVL.

This chain joins TRBV15 and TRBJ2-7, with 7 bases that match TRBD2. The length of the CDR3 is 12 residues. CDR1 is LNHNV, CDR2 YYDKDF, per germline (reference sequence). Germline trimming cut 8 bases from V and 1 base from J; bases unmatched to any gene: 2. The CDR3 DNA reads as TGTGCCACCCGGGGAGGGTCCTACGAGCAGTACTTC. This encodes CATRGGSYEQYF.

This clonotype appeared once. This CDR3 reads CSARDRGETYEQYF. In nucleotides, the CDR3 is TGCAGTGCTAGAGACCGTGGGGAGACCTACGAGCAGTACTTC. The V and J genes are TRBV20-1 and TRBJ2-7; a possible D gene is TRBD2 (5 bases). Germline V gene sequence: CDR1 DFQATT, CDR2 SNEGSKA (reference sequence). The CDR3 is made up of 14 amino acids. Trimming shortened V by 0 bases and J by 2 bases, and 11 bases separated the two germline ends.

The J gene is TRBJ2-3, the V gene TRBV20-1; 7 bases align to TRBD2. Germline V gene lookup returns CDR1 DFQATT and CDR2 SNEGSKA (reference sequence). V shed 0 bases and J 4 bases; nucleotides not matched to a gene: 10. This CDR3 is built from 16 residues. The CDR3 nucleotides read TGCAGTGCTAGAGATCACGCCGGACTAGTTGCAGATACGCAGTATTTT. This encodes CSARDHAGLVADTQYF.

This clonotype turned up a few times. The chain recombines TRBV5-8 with TRBJ1-5; D possibly corresponds to TRBD1 (5 bases). V dropped 2 bases and J dropped 3 bases, with 9 bases sitting between them. The germline CDR1 and CDR2 sequences are SGHTS and YDEGEE. This CDR3 has 14 residues. In DNA, the CDR3 is TGTGCCAGCAGCTTCGGGGCCCTCAATCAGCCCCAGCATTTT. As protein: CASSFGALNQPQHF. Together with reference TRBV5-8 and TRBJ1-5, the CDR3 gives the full variable domain: EAGVTQSPTHLIKTRGQQATLRCSPISGHTSVYWYQQALGLGLQFLLWYDEGEERNRGNFPPRFSGRQFPNYSSELNVNALELEDSALYLCASSFGALNQPQHFGDGTRLSIL.